These 11 T cell receptor beta chains were all obtained from the same sample, sequenced in a study of blood T cell repertoires in COVID-19. The assay was immunoSEQ multiplex PCR, and TCRdb's table has in-frame clones only and misses some. The sample records 120,000 to 150,000 clones, 75% to 85% being singletons. Source material: peripheral blood. The source is a man in his sixties with active or convalescent COVID-19.

This clone was detected only a few times. This chain links TRBV5-4 with TRBJ1-2, with TRBD1 matching 9 bases. V shed 2 bases and J 8 bases; nucleotides not matched to a gene: 4. The CDR3 runs 13 residues. The germline V gene has CDR1 SGHNT and CDR2 YYREEE (reference sequence). Here the CDR3 DNA reads TGTGCCAGCAGCTTACAGGGGGCTGGGGGCTACACCTTC. Encoded protein: CASSLQGAGGYTF.

The rearrangement links TRBV5-8 to TRBJ1-4; D remains ambiguous. The germline gives CDR1 SGHTS, CDR2 YDEGEE. The ends were cut back, 4 bases at V and 4 bases at J, with 11 bases in the middle. The CDR3 is 14 residues long. CDR3 coding DNA: TGTGCCAGCAGCCGCCCCGAGGTTAATGAAAAACTGTTTTTT. Translating gives CASSRPEVNEKLFF.

This clone showed up just a few times. V gene TRBV15 combines with J gene TRBJ2-1, with 10 bases lining up with TRBD2. The CDR3 consists of 14 residues. The germline CDR1 and CDR2 sequences are LNHNV and YYDKDF (reference sequence). V gave up 8 bases and J gave up 7 bases; unmatched junction bases: 8. This chain's CDR3 is CATLEREGRNEQFF. In DNA form, the CDR3 reads TGTGCCACCCTGGAGCGGGAGGGCCGGAATGAGCAGTTCTTC.

The chain combines TRBV9 with TRBJ1-2, with 9 bases lining up with TRBD1. From germline, CDR1 is SGDLS and CDR2 YYNGEE. Losses at the gene ends were 4 bases for V and 4 bases for J; bases not matched to a gene: 8. The CDR3 is 15 amino acids. In nucleotides, the CDR3 is TGTGCCAGCAGCCCTCAACAGGGGGCAAGCTATGGCTACACCTTC. Amino acids: CASSPQQGASYGYTF.

The chain is built from TRBV6-5 and TRBJ1-5; no definite D call. The CDR3 totals 15 residues. V gave up 0 bases and J gave up 7 bases, with 13 bases separating them. From germline, CDR1 is MNHEY and CDR2 SVGAGI. The CDR3, as DNA: TGTGCCAGCAGTTACTCCAGGAATCATGGACAGCCCCAGCATTTT. The encoded protein is CASSYSRNHGQPQHF.

V usage is TRBV29-1 and J usage is TRBJ2-5; a weak D match, TRBD1 (5 bases). The germline CDR1 and CDR2 sequences are SQVTM and ANQGSEA. The CDR3 loop spans 12 amino acids. Trimming left V 6 bases short and J 3 bases short, with 11 bases between. This CDR3 is CSVATAKETQYF. The DNA for the CDR3 is TGCAGCGTCGCGACAGCGAAAGAGACCCAGTACTTC.

The chain has TRBV4-3 and TRBJ1-2; D is possibly TRBD1 (6 bases). The CDR3 has 15 residues. The germline V gene encodes CDR1 LGHNA and CDR2 YSLEER. Between the trimmed V and J ends, which lost 0 bases and 6 bases, there was a span of 14 bases. CDR3 nucleotide sequence: TGCGCCAGCAGCCAAGATGGGCGTGGGGGCAATGGCTACACCTTC. It is translated as CASSQDGRGGNGYTF.

J is TRBJ2-3 and V is TRBV28; 8 bases line up with TRBD1. The CDR3 is 14 amino acids. Trimming cost V 4 bases and J 1 base; bases outside gene matches: 1. Germline loops: CDR1 MDHEN, CDR2 SYDVKM. CDR3 sequence: CASSSGQGTDTQYF. In DNA, the CDR3 is TGTGCCAGCAGTTCGGGACAGGGCACAGATACGCAGTATTTT. Looking up the rest from reference TRBV28 and TRBJ2-3 gives the full variable domain: DVKVTQSSRYLVKRTGEKVFLECVQDMDHENMFWYRQDPGLGLRLIYFSYDVKMKEKGDIPEGYSVSREKKERFSLILESASTNQTSMYLCASSSGQGTDTQYFGPGTRLTVL.

V is TRBV5-1 and J is TRBJ2-4, with D maybe TRBD1 (5 bases). Trimming left V 3 bases short and J 8 bases short, with 9 bases between. Germline V lookup: CDR1 SGHRS, CDR2 YFSETQ. CDR3 size: 12 residues. In DNA, the CDR3 is TGCGCCAGCAGCTCTCAAGGGGACATTCAGTACTTC. Translating it yields CASSSQGDIQYF.

The chain combines TRBV7-9 with TRBJ1-5, with 10 bases that match TRBD1. The CDR3 totals 16 residues. Germline CDR1 is SEHNR and CDR2 is FQNEAQ (reference sequence). The V and J ends lost 4 bases and 5 bases, in that order; junction bases with no gene match: 8. CDR3 amino acids: CASSSTGTGEYQPQHF. For the CDR3, the DNA is TGTGCCAGCAGCTCGACCGGGACAGGGGAGTATCAGCCCCAGCATTTT. Looking up the rest from reference TRBV7-9 and TRBJ1-5 gives the full variable domain: DTGVSQNPRHKITKRGQNVTFRCDPISEHNRLYWYRQTLGQGPEFLTYFQNEAQLEKSRLLSDRFSAERPKGSFSTLEIQRTEQGDSAMYLCASSSTGTGEYQPQHFGDGTRLSIL.

The chain combines TRBV3-1 (or the pseudogene TRBV3-2) with TRBJ2-5; the D gene is possibly TRBD2 (6 bases). The CDR3 runs to 15 residues. Trimming pared 2 bases from V and 6 bases from J, leaving 16 bases between. Germline loops: CDR1 LGHDT, CDR2 YNNKEL (reference sequence). CDR3 loop: CASSQKIAAEQTQYF. CDR3 DNA sequence: TGTGCCAGCAGCCAAAAAATAGCGGCCGAACAGACCCAGTACTTC.